Below, 14 T cell receptor beta chains from the same sample are listed, as sequenced in a study of T cells of healthy individuals. TCRdb fed the 5' RACE reads into MiXCR, producing one record per CDR3 protein. The sample consists of 53,000 or so distinct CDR3 sequences, roughly 14% of them appearing once. These receptors were taken from a human donor in good health.

This clonotype was detected many times. The chain has TRBV20-1 and TRBJ2-3; D gene uncertain. The CDR3 length is 14 residues. Germline values: CDR1 DFQATT, CDR2 SNEGSKA (reference sequence). As DNA, the CDR3 is TGCTCCACTACTCCTGGGTTGGGAACAGATACGCAGTATTTT. This codes for CSTTPGLGTDTQYF.

The genes are TRBV29-1 and TRBJ1-2; 7 positions match TRBD1. The length of the CDR3 is 13 residues. The germline V gene encodes CDR1 SQVTM and CDR2 ANQGSEA. The junction had 8 bases not matched to a gene; V was cut back by 4 bases and J by 6 bases. CDR3 amino acids: CSVVAGGLHGYTF. CDR3 nucleotides: TGCAGCGTTGTTGCAGGGGGTTTGCATGGCTACACCTTC.

This clonotype has only a few counts. The V and J genes are TRBV2 and TRBJ1-5; D might be TRBD1 (6 bases). Trimming shortened V by 6 bases and J by 7 bases, and 10 bases separated the two germline ends. Germline lookup yields CDR1 SNHLY and CDR2 FYNNEI. This CDR3 comprises 12 residues. The CDR3 sequence is CASRTGPQPQHF. CDR3 bases: TGTGCCAGCAGGACAGGTCCGCAGCCCCAGCATTTT.

The sample holds many counts of this clonotype. The chain joins TRBV4-1 to TRBJ2-3, with 13 bases identical to TRBD2. The V gene's germline CDR1 is MGHRA and CDR2 YSYEKL. J gave up 5 bases and V 4 bases, and 3 bases lay outside the gene matches. CDR3 length equals 15 residues. CDR3 DNA: TGCGCCAGCAGCCCCGGACTAGCGGGAGTAGATACGCAGTATTTT. Its translation is CASSPGLAGVDTQYF.

This chain connects TRBV4-3 to TRBJ2-3; D might be TRBD2 (5 bases). V dropped 1 base and J dropped 6 bases, with 11 bases sitting between them. The CDR3 has 14 residues. Germline-derived CDR1 and CDR2 are LGHNA and YSLEER. For the CDR3, the DNA is TGCGCCAGCAGCCAAGCGACGGGGTGGGATACGCAGTATTTT. Translated: CASSQATGWDTQYF.

This clonotype has a count of ten or more. The chain employs TRBV3-1 and TRBJ1-1; no reliable D call. The CDR3 extends over 15 amino acids. The germline V and J ends were trimmed by 4 bases and 0 bases, with 12 bases remaining between them. Germline V gene lookup returns CDR1 LGHDT and CDR2 YNNKEL (reference sequence). CDR3 region: CASSLSLGLNTEAFF. Written as DNA, the CDR3 is TGTGCCAGCAGCCTTTCCCTTGGCTTGAACACTGAAGCTTTCTTT.

This chain uses TRBV11-2 with TRBJ2-1, with 14 positions matching TRBD2. The junction had 9 bases not matched to a gene; V was cut back by 7 bases and J by 13 bases. CDR1 and CDR2 from the germline V gene are SGHAT and FQNNGV. The CDR3 has 14 amino acids. CDR3 in DNA: TGTGCCAGCAAACTCGGGACTAGCGGGAGCGTCCAGTTCTTC. It yields the protein CASKLGTSGSVQFF.

In regard to this clonotype: One base away lies a much larger clone, so this may be a sequencing read error. This CDR3 is missing its conserved last phenylalanine or tryptophan, likely due to a read error. The CDR3 DNA sequence: TGCAGTGCACCCAGGACGGGGCCCTCCCGTGGCTACACCCTC. Translated: CSAPRTGPSRGYTL. V gene TRBV20-1 combines with J gene TRBJ1-2; weak D call: TRBD1 (5 bases). V shed 6 bases and J shed 7 bases, with 21 bases lying between them. Germline V gene data show CDR1 as DFQATT and CDR2 as SNEGSKA (reference sequence). This CDR3 spans 14 amino acids.

This clonotype was seen many times. J is TRBJ2-7 and V is TRBV7-9; TRBD1 matches at 7 bases. Trimming removed 6 bases from V and 7 bases from J; junction bases left unmatched: 6. Germline CDR1 reads SEHNR; CDR2 reads FQNEAQ (reference sequence). The CDR3 is 12 amino acids. CDR3 region: CASSIRGLEQYF. In DNA, the CDR3 is TGTGCCAGCAGTATCAGGGGGTTAGAGCAGTACTTC. Full variable domain (outside the CDR3, taken from reference TRBV7-9 and TRBJ2-7): DTGVSQNPRHKITKRGQNVTFRCDPISEHNRLYWYRQTLGQGPEFLTYFQNEAQLEKSRLLSDRFSAERPKGSFSTLEIQRTEQGDSAMYLCASSIRGLEQYFGPGTRLTVT.

This clonotype was detected a few times. The chain recombines TRBV4-1 with TRBJ2-3; no definite D call. The CDR3 has 13 residues. The V gene's germline CDR1 is MGHRA and CDR2 YSYEKL. V dropped 1 base and J dropped 3 bases, with 5 bases sitting between them. In DNA, the CDR3 is TGCGCCAGCAGCCAAGGGAGAACAGATACGCAGTATTTT. This codes for CASSQGRTDTQYF.

In its sample, this clonotype was seen a few times. The rearrangement links TRBV7-2 to TRBJ1-3, with D possibly TRBD1 on 6 matching bases. The germline CDR1 and CDR2 sequences are SGHTA and FQGNSA. The V end lost 8 bases, the J end lost 0 bases, and 11 bases lay between the germline ends. CDR3 length: 14 residues. The CDR3: CASRDTGSGNTIYF. In DNA form, the CDR3 reads TGTGCCAGCCGGGACACCGGCTCTGGAAACACCATATATTTT.

This clonotype was counted between two and nine times. The chain links TRBV20-1 to TRBJ2-1; 10 bases align to TRBD1. The CDR3 runs to 14 residues. From germline, CDR1 is DFQATT and CDR2 SNEGSKA (reference sequence). With V trimmed by 6 bases and J by 4 bases, 6 bases remained unmatched. The CDR3 here is CSAQPGQGYNEQFF. The CDR3 DNA is TGCAGTGCCCAACCGGGACAGGGGTACAATGAGCAGTTCTTC.

This clonotype was seen a handful of times. The rearrangement joins TRBV20-1 to TRBJ2-1; 9 bases match TRBD1. The CDR3 loop spans 14 amino acids. Trimming at V came to 5 bases and at J to 3 bases, leaving 5 bases not matched to a gene. Germline CDR1 reads DFQATT; CDR2 reads SNEGSKA (reference sequence). The CDR3: CSADGGQGYNEQFF. CDR3 nucleotides: TGCAGTGCTGATGGGGGACAGGGCTACAATGAGCAGTTCTTC.

This chain uses TRBV4-1 with TRBJ2-1; 11 positions match TRBD2. The V gene end was trimmed by 1 base and the J gene end by 6 bases; junction bases not matched to a gene: 5. CDR1 and CDR2 (germline): MGHRA, YSYEKL. This CDR3 is built from 16 residues. This CDR3 is CASSQGLAGGSNEQFF. In nucleotides, the CDR3 is TGCGCCAGCAGCCAAGGGCTAGCGGGGGGCTCCAATGAGCAGTTCTTC.